This is a list of T cell receptor beta chains from one sample in a study of CD8 T cells in ankylosing spondylitis. TCRdb used MiXCR to reprocess the 5' RACE reads, holding one entry per CDR3 protein. The sample consists of some 200,000 distinct CDR3 sequences, 13% of them appearing once. Specimen: blood, either unsorted or a sorted T cell fraction (not recorded which). Receptor source: a male donor with ankylosing spondylitis or in good health (not recorded which). CDR3s include the opening cysteine and the closing phenylalanine or tryptophan. A D gene is named only where the DNA matches it firmly. Where a row states a size, it is once, few, many or the class of an expanded clone; other rows omit it.

v_call	d_call	j_call	clone_size	cdr3_nt	cdr3_aa
TRBV5-1	NA	TRBJ1-5	many	TGCGCCAGCAGCTTGACTACAGGTAGCAATCAGCCCCAGCATTTT	CASSLTTGSNQPQHF
TRBV12-3/TRBV12-4	NA	TRBJ2-7	NA	TGTGCCAGCAGTTCAACAGCCTACGAGCAGTACTTC	CASSSTAYEQYF
TRBV3-1	NA	TRBJ2-1	few	TGTGCCAGCAGCCAAGACCAGAGCTCCTACAATGAGCAGTTCTTC	CASSQDQSSYNEQFF
TRBV27	NA	TRBJ2-1	few	TGTGCCAGCAGTTCCGAGACCGCTCACAATGAGCAGTTCTTC	CASSSETAHNEQFF
TRBV2	NA	TRBJ1-1	NA	TGTGCCAGCAGTGTGAACAGACTGAACACTGAAGCTTTCTTT	CASSVNRLNTEAFF
TRBV2	TRBD1	TRBJ1-1	NA	TGTGCCAGCAGGGGGACAGGGCTCACTGAAGCTTTCTTT	CASRGTGLTEAFF
TRBV7-8	NA	TRBJ2-7	many	TGTGCCAGCAGCTTAGAGTCCAGCGACGAGCAGTACTTC	CASSLESSDEQYF
TRBV20-1	TRBD2	TRBJ2-3	NA	TGCAGCTCTCTCGGCGGGACTAGCGGGATGGATACGCAGTATTTT	CSSLGGTSGMDTQYF
TRBV30	TRBD1	TRBJ2-6	NA	TGTGCCTGGGGACAGGGAAGTGGGGCCAACGTCCTGACTTTC	CAWGQGSGANVLTF
TRBV5-1	NA	TRBJ2-7	NA	TGCGCCAGCAGCCCAACAGGGACCTTCTTCGAGCAGTACTTC	CASSPTGTFFEQYF
TRBV5-1	NA	TRBJ2-7	NA	TGCGCCAGCAGCCCGCTGGGACCTTCATCGGGTGAGCAGTACTTC	CASSPLGPSSGEQYF
TRBV5-1	NA	TRBJ2-1	NA	TGCGCCAGCAGCTTGGCCCCCGTCAAGCCAAGACAGTTCTTC	CASSLAPVKPRQFF
TRBV19	NA	TRBJ2-7	NA	TGTGCCAGTAGTATCTCCGGACCTTCCTACGAGCAGTACTTC	CASSISGPSYEQYF
TRBV7-9	NA	TRBJ2-3	NA	TGTGCCAGCAGCTTTGCGGCGGTGTGGGGCACAGATACGCAGTATTTT	CASSFAAVWGTDTQYF
TRBV5-1	NA	TRBJ2-7	many	TGCGCCAGCAGTCCGGGTCGGGACGAGCAGTACTTC	CASSPGRDEQYF
TRBV29-1	TRBD1	TRBJ2-7	NA	TGCAGCCCTAACAGGACAGGGGGCGCCTACGAGCAGTACTTC	CSPNRTGGAYEQYF
TRBV29-1	TRBD2	TRBJ2-1	few	TGCAGCGGGCGTGGGGTAGCGGGAGAAAATGAGCAGTTCTTC	CSGRGVAGENEQFF
TRBV29-1	NA	TRBJ1-2	NA	TGCAGCGTTGAAGATGTCGTCAACTATGGCTACACCTTC	CSVEDVVNYGYTF
TRBV24-1	NA	TRBJ2-2	few	TGTGCCACCAGCGCCCAGAACACCGGGGAGCTGTTTTTT	CATSAQNTGELFF
TRBV7-2	TRBD1	TRBJ2-1	NA	TGTGCCAGCAGCTCGAGACAGGGGGCGGTCAATGAGCAGTTCTTC	CASSSRQGAVNEQFF
TRBV20-1	NA	TRBJ2-7	few	TGCAGTCTTAGTAGTCACAGGGCCCCCTACGAGCAGTACTTC	CSLSSHRAPYEQYF
TRBV5-1	TRBD1	TRBJ2-2	NA	TGCGCCAGCAGCCTCCGGACAGGTTTTGAGAACACCGGGGAGCTGTTTTTT	CASSLRTGFENTGELFF
TRBV7-6	NA	TRBJ2-7	NA	TGTGCCAGCAGCTCCGGGACGGATTACGAGCAGTACTTC	CASSSGTDYEQYF
TRBV9	NA	TRBJ1-2	NA	TGTGCCAGCAGCGTCGCGCGCTTGAGTTATGGCTACACCTTC	CASSVARLSYGYTF
TRBV7-8	TRBD1	TRBJ1-1	many	TGTGCCAGCAGCCATACAGGGGGCCTGAACACTGAAGCTTTCTTT	CASSHTGGLNTEAFF
TRBV7-8	NA	TRBJ2-7	NA	TGTGCCAGCAGCCGAACTTCCAGCAGTTCCCGGAACGAGCAGTACTTC	CASSRTSSSSRNEQYF
TRBV7-2	NA	TRBJ2-5	many	TGTGCCAGCAGCTCTTGGCCCGGGGAGACCCAGTACTTC	CASSSWPGETQYF
TRBV2	TRBD2	TRBJ2-4	NA	TGTGCCAGCAGTGTTTTAGCGGGGGCCTTGAAACCAAACATTCAGTACTTC	CASSVLAGALKPNIQYF
TRBV29-1	NA	TRBJ1-2	NA	TGCAGCGTTGAAGGACCGGTTATGTGGTATGGCTACACCTTC	CSVEGPVMWYGYTF
TRBV4-1	NA	TRBJ2-7	few	TGCGCCAGCAGCCAAGATAGGTACCAGGGTGGATACGAGCAGTACTTC	CASSQDRYQGGYEQYF